One and the same sample provided the 29 T cell receptor beta chains below, sequenced in a study of shared clonotypes between healthy human individuals (dated by TCRdb to about 2020). Receptors were amplified or captured by the immunoSEQ multiplex PCR assay. What TCRdb holds here is the immuneACCESS table cut down to in-frame rearrangements. Part of the clones is not present; checked against another copy, under half of the missing clones reflect an unresolved V gene, and the others are unexplained. This sample has approximately 2.1 million clones in its table, and 93% of those were observed once. Of the sample, under 0.45% is held by the ten largest clones. Sequenced input: naive CD4+ T cells from PBMCs. This specimen's cell subset or site label, per the study, means: CD45RA+ positively selected. These receptors were collected from a man aged 18 to 30 in good health. Some clones in this sample may be carry-over from other donors' samples.

This clone was seen a single time. V is TRBV6-5 and J is TRBJ2-4; TRBD2 aligns across 7 bases. Germline V gene lookup returns CDR1 MNHEY and CDR2 SVGAGI. J gave up 2 bases and V 6 bases, and 7 bases lay outside the gene matches. This CDR3 is built from 15 residues. The CDR3 loop is CASSLAEGTKNIQYF. The CDR3 DNA reads TGTGCCAGCAGCCTAGCGGAGGGTACCAAAAACATTCAGTACTTC.

This clone appeared a single time. The chain is built from TRBV7-9 and TRBJ2-3; TRBD2 matches at 8 bases. This CDR3 is 17 amino acids long. The V segment lost 5 bases and the J segment 5 bases; nucleotides outside the gene matches: 15. CDR1 and CDR2 (germline): SEHNR, FQNEAQ (reference sequence). CDR3 sequence reads: CASSPRAASGYGDTQYF. CDR3 coding DNA: TGTGCCAGCAGCCCTCGGGCGGCTAGCGGGTACGGAGATACGCAGTATTTT.

The rearrangement uses TRBV2 and TRBJ1-5, with 7 bases matching TRBD1. With V trimmed by 7 bases and J by 3 bases, 9 bases remained unmatched. There are 15 residues in the CDR3. CDR1 and CDR2 (germline): SNHLY, FYNNEI. This chain's CDR3 is CASKAQGILNQPQHF. The CDR3 region has the DNA TGTGCCAGCAAAGCACAGGGGATACTCAATCAGCCCCAGCATTTT.

The chain is built from TRBV18 and TRBJ2-5; D unclear. Deletions cut 6 bases from V and 5 bases from J, with 13 bases between. The CDR3 spans 13 residues. The germline gives CDR1 KGHSH, CDR2 LQKENI. The CDR3 is CASSLRQMETQYF. The CDR3 nucleotides read TGTGCCAGCTCCCTACGGCAAATGGAGACCCAGTACTTC.

V and J are TRBV19 and TRBJ2-5, with TRBD2 identical over 14 bases. Germline V gene data show CDR1 as LNHDA and CDR2 as SQIVND (reference sequence). After removal of 5 bases from V and 4 bases from J, the junction contained 3 bases not matched to a gene. The CDR3 spans 15 residues. The CDR3 spells CASSVGLAGAETQYF. In DNA, the CDR3 is TGTGCCAGTAGTGTGGGACTAGCGGGAGCAGAGACCCAGTACTTC. Full variable domain (missing parts from reference TRBV19 and TRBJ2-5): DGGITQSPKYLFRKEGQNVTLSCEQNLNHDAMYWYRQDPGQGLRLIYYSQIVNDFQKGDIAEGYSVSREKKESFPLTVTSAQKNPTAFYLCASSVGLAGAETQYFGPGTRLLVL.

The V gene is TRBV28, the J gene TRBJ1-2, with a tentative D call TRBD1 (5 bases). V lost 6 bases and J lost 8, with 22 bases in between. The CDR3 runs to 15 residues. The V gene's germline CDR1 is MDHEN and CDR2 SYDVKM. CDR3 in DNA: TGTGCCAGCAGCTCCTCCCCCGTGGAGGGGCAAGGCTACACCTTC. Its translation is CASSSSPVEGQGYTF.

The gene calls are TRBV28 and TRBJ2-3; no clear D gene. Trimming took 6 bases from V and 5 from J, leaving 9 bases between them. This CDR3 contains 12 residues. Germline V gene lookup returns CDR1 MDHEN and CDR2 SYDVKM. CDR3 sequence: CASRNAGDTQYF. The CDR3 DNA reads TGTGCCAGCAGGAATGCTGGAGATACGCAGTATTTT.

This clone appeared a few times. Other DNA variants within this sample encode the same CDR3. This chain connects TRBV11-2 to TRBJ2-3; possible D gene TRBD2, 5 bases. CDR1 and CDR2 from the germline V gene are SGHAT and FQNNGV. This CDR3 spans 13 amino acids. V gave up 1 base and J gave up 3 bases, with 5 bases separating them. CDR3 in DNA: TGTGCCAGCAGCTTAGGAGGGACAGATACGCAGTATTTT. This encodes CASSLGGTDTQYF. The whole variable domain, filled in from reference TRBV11-2 and TRBJ2-3, reads EAGVAQSPRYKIIEKRQSVAFWCNPISGHATLYWYQQILGQGPKLLIQFQNNGVVDDSQLPKDRFSAERLKGVDSTLKIQPAKLEDSAVYLCASSLGGTDTQYFGPGTRLTVL.

Worth noting for this clone: Other DNA sequences within the sample encode an identical CDR3. The chain is built from TRBV30 and TRBJ2-5, with D unresolved. The CDR3 is 11 residues long. Germline assignment: CDR1 GTSNPN and CDR2 SVGIG (reference sequence). V lost 2 bases, J lost 1 base, and 2 bases lay in between. CDR3 sequence: CAWSRQETQYF. CDR3 nucleotide sequence: TGTGCCTGGAGTCGCCAAGAGACCCAGTACTTC. The whole variable domain, filled in from reference TRBV30 and TRBJ2-5, reads SQTIHQWPATLVQPVGSPLSLECTVEGTSNPNLYWYRQAAGRGLQLLFYSVGIGQISSEVPQNLSASRPQDRQFILSSKKLLLSDSGFYLCAWSRQETQYFGPGTRLLVL.

This clone has a single count. This sequence joins TRBV19 and TRBJ2-3; D is perhaps TRBD1 (6 bases). The CDR3 totals 15 residues. Germline loops: CDR1 LNHDA, CDR2 SQIVND (reference sequence). V lost 3 bases to trimming and J lost 4 bases, with 14 bases between them. CDR3 in DNA: TGTGCCAGTAGTATTTTCGGACAGAGCGCAGATACGCAGTATTTT. The encoded protein is CASSIFGQSADTQYF. The full variable domain, completed using reference TRBV19 and TRBJ2-3, is DGGITQSPKYLFRKEGQNVTLSCEQNLNHDAMYWYRQDPGQGLRLIYYSQIVNDFQKGDIAEGYSVSREKKESFPLTVTSAQKNPTAFYLCASSIFGQSADTQYFGPGTRLTVL.

The chain uses TRBV6-5 and TRBJ2-2; the D gene is possibly TRBD2 (6 bases). V was clipped by 8 bases and J by 6 bases, with 10 bases between them. The CDR3 totals 12 residues. Germline CDR1 MNHEY, CDR2 SVGAGI. CDR3 nucleotide sequence: TGTGCCAGCGTCGGGAGATCCGGGGAGCTGTTTTTT. It codes for CASVGRSGELFF.

The rearrangement links TRBV29-1 to TRBJ1-2; D unclear. The CDR3 has 13 amino acids. The germline CDR1 and CDR2 sequences are SQVTM and ANQGSEA. Trimming pared 3 bases from V and 2 bases from J, leaving 10 bases between. The CDR3 protein is CSVDVGSNYGYTF. In nucleotides, the CDR3 is TGCAGCGTTGATGTCGGCTCGAACTATGGCTACACCTTC. Looking up the rest from reference TRBV29-1 and TRBJ1-2 gives the full variable domain: SAVISQKPSRDICQRGTSLTIQCQVDSQVTMMFWYRQQPGQSLTLIATANQGSEATYESGFVIDKFPISRPNLTFSTLTVSNMSPEDSSIYLCSVDVGSNYGYTFGSGTRLTVV.

There are a few counts of this clone. The chain has TRBV18 and TRBJ2-2, with no clear D. CDR3 length: 16 amino acids. Germline lookup yields CDR1 KGHSH and CDR2 LQKENI. The V and J ends lost 3 bases and 0 bases respectively, with 11 bases between them. This CDR3 is CASSPLGDSNTGELFF. The CDR3 nucleotides read TGTGCCAGCTCACCGCTTGGGGATTCGAACACCGGGGAGCTGTTTTTT.

This clone was found a few times. The gene calls are TRBV10-3 and TRBJ2-7, with TRBD1 matching 9 bases. The CDR3 has 13 residues. The V and J ends lost 6 bases and 2 bases, in that order; junction bases with no gene match: 2. Germline lookup yields CDR1 ENHRY and CDR2 SYGVKD. CDR3 residues: CAIRRQGAYEQYF. The CDR3 DNA reads TGTGCCATCAGAAGACAGGGGGCCTACGAGCAGTACTTC.

With regard to this clone: At one of its ends the junction is not consistent with the germline gene, which may arise from a read error. The chain joins TRBV14 to TRBJ2-5; no clear D gene. Germline lookup yields CDR1 SGHDN and CDR2 FVKESK. The CDR3 runs to 14 residues. The CDR3: CASSQSVNQEPQYF. The CDR3 coding sequence is TGTGCCAGCAGCCAATCAGTGAACCAAGAGCCCCAGTACTTC.

This chain links TRBV15 with TRBJ1-2, with TRBD1 identical over 7 bases. Trimming took 4 bases from V and 7 from J; bases not matched to a gene: 9. In germline, CDR1 is LNHNV, CDR2 YYDKDF (reference sequence). The CDR3 is made up of 14 amino acids. CDR3 nucleotide sequence: TGTGCCACCAGCAAACCGGGACAGCCGCGTGGCTACACCTTC. Amino acid sequence: CATSKPGQPRGYTF. Full variable domain (remainder filled in from reference TRBV15 and TRBJ1-2): DAMVIQNPRYQVTQFGKPVTLSCSQTLNHNVMYWYQQKSSQAPKLLFHYYDKDFNNEADTPDNFQSRRPNTSFCFLDIRSPGLGDTAMYLCATSKPGQPRGYTFGSGTRLTVV.

This rearrangement joins TRBV7-2 to TRBJ2-7; TRBD2 matches at 15 bases. Germline V lookup: CDR1 SGHTA, CDR2 FQGNSA. Trimming cost V 5 bases and J 1 base; bases outside gene matches: 6. The CDR3 extends over 17 amino acids. Written as DNA, the CDR3 is TGTGCCAGCAGCCCGGGACTAGCGGGAGGACTATCCTACGAGCAGTACTTC. It yields the protein CASSPGLAGGLSYEQYF.

The V and J genes are TRBV15 and TRBJ1-5; possible D gene TRBD1, 5 bases. Germline assignment: CDR1 LNHNV and CDR2 YYDKDF (reference sequence). Trimming stripped 3 bases from V and 4 bases from J, with 13 bases between. The CDR3 totals 15 residues. The CDR3 bases are TGTGCCACCAGCAGCCAACGGAGGGGAAATCAGCCCCAGCATTTT. This codes for CATSSQRRGNQPQHF.

As concerns this clone: The sample has other DNA sequences that encode this CDR3 too. V is TRBV19 and J is TRBJ1-5; maybe TRBD1 (5 bases). The CDR3 has 15 residues. Germline V gene data show CDR1 as LNHDA and CDR2 as SQIVND (reference sequence). V was cut by 1 base and J by 2 bases, with 9 bases left in between. CDR3 nucleotides: TGTGCCAGTAGTATAGTTGGGGGAGGCAATCAGCCCCAGCATTTT. It yields the protein CASSIVGGGNQPQHF. The variable domain in full, with the rest retrieved from reference TRBV19 and TRBJ1-5, is DGGITQSPKYLFRKEGQNVTLSCEQNLNHDAMYWYRQDPGQGLRLIYYSQIVNDFQKGDIAEGYSVSREKKESFPLTVTSAQKNPTAFYLCASSIVGGGNQPQHFGDGTRLSIL.

This clone was detected once. The chain carries TRBV6-1 and TRBJ2-3, with TRBD2 matching 10 bases. The germline V gene encodes CDR1 MNHNS and CDR2 SASEGT. Trimming removed 5 bases from V and 2 bases from J; junction bases left unmatched: 4. The CDR3 consists of 15 residues. CDR3 in amino acids: CASSRTSGNTDTQYF. The CDR3 DNA reads as TGTGCCAGCAGTAGGACTAGCGGTAACACAGATACGCAGTATTTT.

This chain connects TRBV7-3 to TRBJ2-2; 8 nucleotides match TRBD2. With V trimmed by 5 bases and J by 3 bases, 5 bases remained unmatched. The length of the CDR3 is 15 residues. Germline values: CDR1 SGHTA, CDR2 FQGTGA. The CDR3 is CASSPGTRHTGELFF. CDR3 sequence (DNA): TGTGCCAGCAGCCCGGGGACTAGACACACCGGGGAGCTGTTTTTT.

A single count supports this clone. This chain uses TRBV5-4 with TRBJ2-5; the D gene is possibly TRBD1 (6 bases). The length of the CDR3 is 16 residues. V was trimmed by 4 bases and J by 2 bases, leaving 18 bases between them. Germline CDR1 reads SGHNT; CDR2 reads YYREEE (reference sequence). Written as DNA, the CDR3 is TGTGCCAGCAGCCCCGGACCTGGGACACCGCAAGAGACCCAGTACTTC. The encoded protein is CASSPGPGTPQETQYF.

This chain connects TRBV11-3 to TRBJ2-3; the match to TRBD1 covers 8 bases. The V and J ends lost 4 bases and 6 bases, in that order; junction bases with no gene match: 6. The CDR3 runs to 14 residues. From germline, CDR1 is SGHNT and CDR2 YENEEA. DNA for the CDR3: TGTGCCAGCAGCTCCAGGACAGGGACCGATACGCAGTATTTT. Translated, it gives CASSSRTGTDTQYF. Drawing the rest from reference TRBV11-3 and TRBJ2-3, the complete variable domain is EAGVVQSPRYKIIEKKQPVAFWCNPISGHNTLYWYLQNLGQGPELLIRYENEEAVDDSQLPKDRFSAERLKGVDSTLKIQPAELGDSAVYLCASSSRTGTDTQYFGPGTRLTVL.

The chain joins TRBV6-1 to TRBJ2-3; 12 positions match TRBD2. This CDR3 has 14 amino acids. V shed 6 bases, J shed 5 bases, and the junction held 3 bases outside the gene matches. Per the germline V gene, CDR1 is MNHNS and CDR2 is SASEGT. The CDR3 here is CASRPTSGRDTQYF. CDR3 sequence (DNA): TGTGCCAGCAGACCGACTAGCGGGAGAGATACGCAGTATTTT.

With regard to this clone: This same CDR3 is encoded by further DNA sequences in the sample. The chain uses TRBV7-2 and TRBJ2-2; D call uncertain. CDR1 and CDR2 (germline): SGHTA, FQGNSA. V lost 4 bases and J lost 0, with 0 bases in between. CDR3 length: 12 residues. The CDR3 is CASSSNTGELFF. DNA for the CDR3: TGTGCCAGCAGCTCGAACACCGGGGAGCTGTTTTTT. Complete variable domain (other parts from reference TRBV7-2 and TRBJ2-2): GAGVSQSPSNKVTEKGKDVELRCDPISGHTALYWYRQSLGQGLEFLIYFQGNSAPDKSGLPSDRFSAERTGGSVSTLTIQRTQQEDSAVYLCASSSNTGELFFGEGSRLTVL.

The J gene is TRBJ1-5, the V gene TRBV28; 7 bases are a match to TRBD1. CDR1 MDHEN and CDR2 SYDVKM come from the germline V gene. CDR3 length equals 15 residues. V shed 3 bases, J shed 6 bases, and the junction held 8 bases outside the gene matches. The CDR3 nucleotides are TGTGCCAGCAGTTTCGTCGGCAGGGGGGCTCAGCCCCAGCATTTT. Protein: CASSFVGRGAQPQHF. Drawing the rest from reference TRBV28 and TRBJ1-5, the complete variable domain is DVKVTQSSRYLVKRTGEKVFLECVQDMDHENMFWYRQDPGLGLRLIYFSYDVKMKEKGDIPEGYSVSREKKERFSLILESASTNQTSMYLCASSFVGRGAQPQHFGDGTRLSIL.

This chain uses TRBV6-5 with TRBJ2-7, with TRBD1 as a possible D gene (6 bases). The CDR3 is 12 amino acids. Looked up from germline, CDR1 is MNHEY and CDR2 is SVGAGI. Trimming cost V 10 bases and J 6 bases, with 16 bases left between them. CDR3 amino acids: CATKGQVGEQYF. For the CDR3, the DNA is TGTGCCACGAAGGGACAAGTGGGCGAGCAGTACTTC.

This rearrangement joins TRBV28 to TRBJ2-7, with a tentative D call TRBD2 (6 bases). Trimming left V 7 bases short and J 2 bases short, with 15 bases between. CDR3 length: 14 amino acids. Germline CDR1 and CDR2: MDHEN and SYDVKM. The CDR3 region has the DNA TGTGCCAGCACTCCCCGGGGGATTACCTACGAGCAGTACTTC. Amino acid sequence: CASTPRGITYEQYF.

The sample holds one count of this clone. The genes are TRBV11-3 and TRBJ2-3; D remains unclear. Germline loops: CDR1 SGHNT, CDR2 YENEEA. Between the trimmed V and J ends, which lost 4 bases and 2 bases, there was a span of 7 bases. The CDR3 runs to 13 residues. CDR3 DNA: TGTGCCAGCAGCTCAAGAATCACAGATACGCAGTATTTT. Translated: CASSSRITDTQYF.